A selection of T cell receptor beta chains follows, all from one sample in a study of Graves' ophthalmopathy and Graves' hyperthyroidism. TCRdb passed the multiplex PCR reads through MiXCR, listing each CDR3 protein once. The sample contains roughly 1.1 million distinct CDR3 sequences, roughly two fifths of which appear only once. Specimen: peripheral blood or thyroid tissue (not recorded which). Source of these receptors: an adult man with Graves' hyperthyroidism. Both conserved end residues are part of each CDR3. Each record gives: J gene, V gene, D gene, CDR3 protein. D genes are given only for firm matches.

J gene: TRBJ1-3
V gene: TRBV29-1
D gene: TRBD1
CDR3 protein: CSVATGGYSGNTIYF

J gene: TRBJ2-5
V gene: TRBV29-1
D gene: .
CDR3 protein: CSVEGDRMETQYF

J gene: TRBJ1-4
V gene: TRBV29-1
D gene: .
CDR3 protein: CSVKPGDGEQEPFF

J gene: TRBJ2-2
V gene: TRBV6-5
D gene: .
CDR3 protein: CASRGGDGELFF

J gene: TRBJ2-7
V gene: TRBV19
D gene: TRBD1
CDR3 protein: CASSTGQTLREQYF

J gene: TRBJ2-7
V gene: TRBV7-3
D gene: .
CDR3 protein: CASSVEGGVSYEQYF

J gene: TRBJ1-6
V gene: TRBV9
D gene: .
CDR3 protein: CASSLGGGNDNSPLHF

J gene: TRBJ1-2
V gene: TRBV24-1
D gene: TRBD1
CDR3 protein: CATGTGDIYGYTF

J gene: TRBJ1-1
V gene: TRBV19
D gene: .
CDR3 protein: CASSIGLNTGAFF

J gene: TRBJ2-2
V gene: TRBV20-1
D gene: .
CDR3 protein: CSARSQYTGELFF

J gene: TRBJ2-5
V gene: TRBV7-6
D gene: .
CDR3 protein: CASSIGPDETQYF

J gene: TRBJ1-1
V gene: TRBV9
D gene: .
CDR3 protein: CASSFWMNTEAFF

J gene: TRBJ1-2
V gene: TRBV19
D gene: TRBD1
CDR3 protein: CASSPRTGIDGYTF

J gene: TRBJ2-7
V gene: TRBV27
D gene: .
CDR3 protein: CASVDPRGWEQYF

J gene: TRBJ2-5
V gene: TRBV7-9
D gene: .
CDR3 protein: CASSQGVLETQYF

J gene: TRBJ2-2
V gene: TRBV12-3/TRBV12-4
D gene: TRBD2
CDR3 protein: CASSREGGTGELFF

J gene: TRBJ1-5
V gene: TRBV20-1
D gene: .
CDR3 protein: CSAANRAPYSNQPQHF

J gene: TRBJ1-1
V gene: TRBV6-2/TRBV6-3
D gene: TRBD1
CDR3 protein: CASSMTGRGTEAFF

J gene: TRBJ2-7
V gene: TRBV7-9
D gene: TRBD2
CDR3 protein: CASSLAKAGGTYEQYF

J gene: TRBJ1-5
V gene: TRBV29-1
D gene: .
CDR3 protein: CSVVEGSSGQGNQPQHF

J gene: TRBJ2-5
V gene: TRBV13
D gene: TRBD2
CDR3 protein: CASSLPLAGEETQYF

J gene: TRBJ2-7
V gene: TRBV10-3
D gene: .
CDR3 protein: CATGDIFAQYF

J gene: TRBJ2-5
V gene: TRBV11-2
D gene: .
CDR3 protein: CASTQTIETQYF

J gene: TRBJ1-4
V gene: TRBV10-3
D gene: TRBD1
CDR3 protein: CAISEPALTGDREKLFF

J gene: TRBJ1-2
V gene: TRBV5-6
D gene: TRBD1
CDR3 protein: CASSPDRGRDYGYTF

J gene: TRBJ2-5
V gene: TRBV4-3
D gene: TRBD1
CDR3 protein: CASSQGDRVGAETQYF

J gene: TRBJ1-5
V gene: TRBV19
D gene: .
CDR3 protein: CASSIAGQPQHF

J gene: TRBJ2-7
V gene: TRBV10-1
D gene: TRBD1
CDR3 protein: CASSESGTGVNEQYF

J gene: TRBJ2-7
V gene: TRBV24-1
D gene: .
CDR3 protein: CATSAGPDEQYF

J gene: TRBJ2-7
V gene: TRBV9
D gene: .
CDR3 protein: CASSVGGSGTYEQYF

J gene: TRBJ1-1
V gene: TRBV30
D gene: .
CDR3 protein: CAWSVRRQVLGLNTEAFF

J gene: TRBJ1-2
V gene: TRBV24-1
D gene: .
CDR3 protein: CATSLYGFDGYTF

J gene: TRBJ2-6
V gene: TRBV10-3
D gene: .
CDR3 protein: CAISEDEGF

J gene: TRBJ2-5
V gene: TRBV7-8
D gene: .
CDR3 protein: CASSPTPSFGRVGEETQYF

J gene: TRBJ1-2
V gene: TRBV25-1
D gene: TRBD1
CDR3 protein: CARDIAGQHYGYTF

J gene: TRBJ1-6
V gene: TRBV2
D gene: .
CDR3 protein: CAGSGDGGTYNSPLHF

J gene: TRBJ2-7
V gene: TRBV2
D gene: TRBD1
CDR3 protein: CASSDTIGTGAEQYF

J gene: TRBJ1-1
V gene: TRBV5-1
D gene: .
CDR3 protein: CASSFVQGNTEAFF

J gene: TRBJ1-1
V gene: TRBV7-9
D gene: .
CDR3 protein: CASSLTNLLMDF

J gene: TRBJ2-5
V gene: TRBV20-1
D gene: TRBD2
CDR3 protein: CSALAGSQETQYF

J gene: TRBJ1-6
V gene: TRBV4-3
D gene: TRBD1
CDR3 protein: CASSQESRGNSPLHF

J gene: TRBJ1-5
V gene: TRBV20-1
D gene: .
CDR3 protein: CSAPPGLNQPQHF

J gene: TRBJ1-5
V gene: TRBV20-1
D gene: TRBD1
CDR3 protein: CSASSDRDSNQPQHF

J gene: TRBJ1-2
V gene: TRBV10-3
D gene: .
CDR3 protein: CAITSGRTSGYTF

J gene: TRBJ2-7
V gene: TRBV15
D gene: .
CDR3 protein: CATSRDLVSYEQYF

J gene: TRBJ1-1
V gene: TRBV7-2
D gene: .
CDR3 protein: CASSLRRERGSEAFF

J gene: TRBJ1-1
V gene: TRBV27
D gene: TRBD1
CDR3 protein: CASSPRRGQGLLAEAFF

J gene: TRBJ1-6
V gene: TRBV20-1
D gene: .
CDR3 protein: CSARDGTEAPLHF

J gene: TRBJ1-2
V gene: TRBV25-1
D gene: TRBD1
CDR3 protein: CATRTGEKGGYTF

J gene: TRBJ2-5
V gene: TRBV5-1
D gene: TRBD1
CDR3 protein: CASSPEARGETQYF